This TCR beta chain was recorded in a study of tumor and adjacent non-tumor tissue in lung cancer. A modified ARM-PCR protocol with three rounds of nested PCR amplified TCRbeta. TCRdb re-derived calls from the multiplex PCR reads in MiXCR, one entry per CDR3 protein. The sample consists of some 120,000 distinct CDR3 sequences, roughly 67% of them appearing once. V was trimmed by 3 bases and J by 0 bases, leaving 12 bases between them. The CDR3 length is 15 residues. Germline V gene data show CDR1 as GTSNPN and CDR2 as SVGIG (reference sequence). RNA was extracted from bulk tissue without any cell sorting.

The chain links TRBV30 to TRBJ1-3; D remains unclear. The receptor's source is a man aged 25 to 40 with non-small cell lung cancer. Sequenced input: lung tumor tissue. This CDR3 reads CAWRRTFSSGNTIYF. Written as DNA, the CDR3 is TGTGCCTGGAGGCGGACTTTCTCCTCTGGAAACACCATATATTTT.